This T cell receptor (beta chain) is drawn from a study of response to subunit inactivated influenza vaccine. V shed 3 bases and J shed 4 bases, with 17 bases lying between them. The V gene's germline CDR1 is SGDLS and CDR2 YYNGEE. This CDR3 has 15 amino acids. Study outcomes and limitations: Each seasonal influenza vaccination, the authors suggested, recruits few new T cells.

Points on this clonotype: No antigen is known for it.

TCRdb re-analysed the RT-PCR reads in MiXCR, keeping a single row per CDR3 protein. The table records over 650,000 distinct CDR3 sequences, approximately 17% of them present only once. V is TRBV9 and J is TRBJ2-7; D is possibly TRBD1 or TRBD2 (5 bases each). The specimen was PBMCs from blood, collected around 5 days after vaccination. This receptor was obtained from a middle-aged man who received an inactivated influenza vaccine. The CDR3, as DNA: TGTGCCAGCAGCGCACACCGGGACGGAGGATACGAGCAGTACTTC. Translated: CASSAHRDGGYEQYF.